One and the same sample provided the 26 T cell receptor beta chains below, sequenced in a study of shared clonotypes between healthy human individuals. CD45RO-negative CD8 cells positively selected for CCR7 made up the naive population, which excluded terminally differentiated effector memory CD45RA+ cells. Sequenced by immunoSEQ multiplex PCR; TCRdb stores in-frame clones only, minus some. This sample has millions of clones, with approximately 94% found just once. The sample consisted of naive CD8+ T cells sorted from blood. Every receptor here comes from a young man in good health.

The chain has TRBV27 and TRBJ2-1; D ambiguous. Trimming removed 8 bases from V and 2 bases from J, with 13 bases in between. The CDR3 extends over 14 amino acids. Germline V CDR1 and CDR2: MNHEY, SMNVEV (reference sequence). As DNA, the CDR3 is TGTGCCAGCCAGTTTATCGGTGCCTACAATGAGCAGTTCTTC. The encoded protein is CASQFIGAYNEQFF.

This clone was seen once. The gene calls are TRBV9 and TRBJ2-7, with TRBD1 identical over 7 bases. Germline lookup yields CDR1 SGDLS and CDR2 YYNGEE. The V and J ends lost 0 bases and 5 bases, in that order; junction bases with no gene match: 5. This CDR3 spans 14 amino acids. The CDR3 nucleotides are TGTGCCAGCAGCGTAGGGGACAGTGGGGACGAGCAGTACTTC. Translating it yields CASSVGDSGDEQYF.

J is TRBJ1-1 and V is TRBV5-1; 7 bases are shared with TRBD1. The CDR3 consists of 15 residues. CDR1 and CDR2 (germline): SGHRS, YFSETQ. Trimming at V came to 4 bases and at J to 0 bases, leaving 6 bases not matched to a gene. CDR3 bases: TGCGCCAGCAGCCACGGACAGGCCATGAACACTGAAGCTTTCTTT. It is translated as CASSHGQAMNTEAFF.

The chain recombines TRBV2 with TRBJ1-5, with a tentative D call TRBD1 (5 bases). V shed 3 bases and J shed 7 bases, with 16 bases lying between them. The CDR3 consists of 15 residues. Germline CDR1 and CDR2: SNHLY and FYNNEI. The CDR3 nucleotides read TGTGCCAGCAGTGACGAAGGCCAGGGTGGCCAGCCCCAGCATTTT. This translates into CASSDEGQGGQPQHF.

The V and J genes are TRBV2 and TRBJ2-2; 8 bases line up with TRBD2. J lost 5 bases, V lost 3 bases, and 8 bases had no gene match. Germline V lookup: CDR1 SNHLY, CDR2 FYNNEI. The CDR3 loop spans 16 amino acids. The chain's CDR3 is CASSEASGGGTGELFF. In DNA, the CDR3 is TGTGCCAGCAGTGAGGCAAGCGGGGGCGGGACCGGGGAGCTGTTTTTT.

V is TRBV7-6 and J is TRBJ2-2; D is possibly TRBD2 (6 bases). Germline V gives CDR1 SGHVS, CDR2 FNYEAQ. Trimming pared 1 base from V and 7 bases from J, leaving 13 bases between. This CDR3 is built from 15 residues. In DNA, the CDR3 is TGTGCCAGCAGCTTAGTCCTAGCGCAGGGCGGGGAGCTGTTTTTT. Translated, it gives CASSLVLAQGGELFF.

The chain combines TRBV2 with TRBJ2-3; TRBD1 aligns across 11 bases. This CDR3 is built from 17 residues. Germline V lookup: CDR1 SNHLY, CDR2 FYNNEI. V lost 3 bases to trimming and J lost 5 bases; unmatched junction nucleotides: 10. CDR3 residues: CASSDDGQGAQIDTQYF. The CDR3 DNA reads as TGTGCCAGCAGTGATGACGGACAGGGGGCTCAAATAGATACGCAGTATTTT.

The chain carries TRBV28 and TRBJ1-2; 8 nucleotides agree with TRBD1. Trimming took 7 bases from V and 7 from J; bases not matched to a gene: 8. CDR1 is MDHEN and CDR2 is SYDVKM in the germline V gene. The CDR3 has 13 residues. The CDR3 reads CASTDRDASGYTF. In DNA, the CDR3 is TGTGCCAGCACGGACAGGGATGCGTCTGGCTACACCTTC.

This clone was recorded only once. The chain recombines TRBV27 with TRBJ2-7, with TRBD1 matching 10 bases. The germline CDR1 and CDR2 sequences are MNHEY and SMNVEV (reference sequence). The CDR3 is 16 amino acids. V gave up 3 bases and J gave up 6 bases; unmatched junction bases: 11. The CDR3 loop is CASSFEGTGVAGEQYF. CDR3 in DNA: TGTGCCAGCAGTTTTGAGGGGACAGGGGTAGCGGGCGAGCAGTACTTC.

About this clone itself: This CDR3 is also generated by other DNA sequences in the sample. The chain uses TRBV5-1 and TRBJ2-7, with D unclear. The CDR3 is 14 amino acids. Germline CDR1 is SGHRS and CDR2 is YFSETQ. Between the trimmed V and J ends, which lost 1 base and 2 bases, there was a span of 10 bases. CDR3 sequence: CASSLRAGAYEQYF. DNA for the CDR3: TGCGCCAGCAGCTTGAGGGCCGGTGCCTACGAGCAGTACTTC.

The sample holds one count of this clone. Other DNA sequences in the sample encode the same CDR3. The CDR3 loop reads CASSVGQGDYEQYF. CDR3 DNA: TGTGCCAGCAGCGTGGGACAGGGGGACTACGAGCAGTACTTC. The chain joins TRBV9 to TRBJ2-7; 11 bases line up with TRBD1. The germline gives CDR1 SGDLS, CDR2 YYNGEE. Germline trimming cut 2 bases from V and 3 bases from J; bases unmatched to any gene: 1. This CDR3 has 14 amino acids.

The V call is TRBV4-1, the J call TRBJ2-5; 9 bases are a match to TRBD2. V shed 3 bases, J shed 4 bases, and the junction held 15 bases outside the gene matches. The CDR3 is made up of 18 amino acids. Germline loops: CDR1 MGHRA, CDR2 YSYEKL. The DNA of the CDR3 is TGCGCCAGCAGCCAGGGGGGTAGCGGGAGCCACCTCGTAGAGACCCAGTACTTC. Its protein is CASSQGGSGSHLVETQYF.

The chain uses TRBV7-9 and TRBJ2-1; 7 bases match TRBD2. This CDR3 is built from 17 residues. The V gene's germline CDR1 is SEHNR and CDR2 FQNEAQ (reference sequence). The ends lost 5 bases at V and 6 bases at J; junction bases unmatched: 16. The CDR3 nucleotides read TGTGCCAGCAGCCCAAGGTTGGCGGGAGTTGCAGGCAATGAGCAGTTCTTC. Its protein product is CASSPRLAGVAGNEQFF.

The chain has TRBV6-6 and TRBJ1-5, with D tentatively TRBD1 (6 bases). Germline loops: CDR1 MNHNY, CDR2 SVGAGI (reference sequence). Trimming took off 4 bases at V and 5 bases at J, with 12 bases between the two ends. The CDR3 spans 14 residues. In DNA form, the CDR3 reads TGTGCCAGCAGTTCTCGACAGGCCGATCAGCCCCAGCATTTT. It codes for CASSSRQADQPQHF.

The gene calls are TRBV4-1 and TRBJ2-3; D is tentatively TRBD1 or TRBD2 (6 bases each). Germline CDR1 reads MGHRA; CDR2 reads YSYEKL. V lost 1 base, J lost 0 bases, and 11 bases lay in between. The CDR3 loop spans 16 amino acids. The CDR3 coding sequence is TGCGCCAGCAGCCAAGTGGGGGGCCTGAGCACAGATACGCAGTATTTT. It codes for CASSQVGGLSTDTQYF.

Comments on this clone: The sample has other DNA sequences that encode this CDR3 too. V and J are TRBV27 and TRBJ2-1; D uncertain. CDR1 and CDR2 (germline): MNHEY, SMNVEV (reference sequence). Trimming took 4 bases from V and 0 from J, leaving 4 bases between them. CDR3 length: 13 residues. The DNA for the CDR3 is TGTGCCAGCAGTTGGGGCTCCTACAATGAGCAGTTCTTC. This gives the protein CASSWGSYNEQFF.

DNA for the CDR3: TGTGCCAGCAGTGTAAAGCGTCCCTACGAGCAGTACTTC. This codes for CASSVKRPYEQYF. The rearrangement uses TRBV27 and TRBJ2-7; D is unclear. V was clipped by 5 bases and J by 2 bases, with 10 bases between them. In germline, CDR1 is MNHEY, CDR2 SMNVEV (reference sequence). This CDR3 is built from 13 residues.

The chain joins TRBV7-9 to TRBJ1-1; D gene unclear. Trimming pared 3 bases from V and 1 base from J, leaving 21 bases between. CDR3 length: 18 amino acids. Germline V CDR1 and CDR2: SEHNR, FQNEAQ (reference sequence). CDR3 sequence: CASSFFPGLYERNTEAFF. The CDR3 nucleotides are TGTGCCAGCAGCTTCTTTCCCGGGCTTTACGAGCGGAACACTGAAGCTTTCTTT.

The rearrangement links TRBV2 to TRBJ1-1, with D possibly matching TRBD1 (5 bases). V was cut by 8 bases and J by 10 bases, with 26 bases left in between. The CDR3 sequence is 15 residues long. CDR1 SNHLY and CDR2 FYNNEI come from the germline V gene. CDR3 in amino acids: CASGGSEGWGGTAFF. The DNA for the CDR3 is TGTGCCAGCGGGGGGAGCGAGGGTTGGGGAGGTACAGCTTTCTTT. Using reference TRBV2 and TRBJ1-1 for the parts outside the CDR3, the full variable domain is EPEVTQTPSHQVTQMGQEVILRCVPISNHLYFYWYRQILGQKVEFLVSFYNNEISEKSEIFDDQFSVERPDGSNFTLKIRSTKLEDSAMYFCASGGSEGWGGTAFFGQGTRLTVV.

The rearrangement links TRBV6-5 to TRBJ1-1; a weak D match, TRBD1 (6 bases). Germline values: CDR1 MNHEY, CDR2 SVGAGI. This CDR3 is built from 15 residues. Trimming took off 5 bases at V and 5 bases at J, with 18 bases between the two ends. CDR3 loop: CASSTKGGAGTEAFF. The CDR3 nucleotides are TGTGCCAGCAGTACCAAGGGGGGCGCGGGGACTGAAGCTTTCTTT.

In this sample, this clone turned up once. V is TRBV7-6 and J is TRBJ2-7; 7 nucleotides agree with TRBD1. Germline assignment: CDR1 SGHVS and CDR2 FNYEAQ. This CDR3 is built from 14 residues. The V and J ends lost 5 bases and 1 base, in that order; junction bases with no gene match: 5. CDR3 protein: CASSQGELSYEQYF. Here the CDR3 DNA reads TGTGCCAGCAGCCAGGGGGAACTATCCTACGAGCAGTACTTC.

This rearrangement joins TRBV25-1 to TRBJ2-1; D gene unclear. The CDR3 sequence is 15 residues long. V dropped 1 base and J dropped 4 bases, with 11 bases sitting between them. Germline CDR1 reads MGHDK; CDR2 reads SYGVNS. The CDR3 nucleotides are TGTGCCAGCAGTGAATGGCAGCTACTATACAATGAGCAGTTCTTC. Translation gives CASSEWQLLYNEQFF.

J is TRBJ2-1 and V is TRBV10-3; D may correspond to TRBD1 or TRBD2 (6 bases each). The CDR3 runs 15 residues. Germline V lookup: CDR1 ENHRY, CDR2 SYGVKD. Trimming stripped 2 bases from V and 6 bases from J, with 14 bases between. CDR3 nucleotides: TGTGCCATCAGTGAGCTCGGGGGCCCCCGCAATGAGCAGTTCTTC. It yields the protein CAISELGGPRNEQFF.

This chain's CDR3 is CASSQENVKNIQYF. CDR3 in DNA: TGCGCCAGCAGCCAAGAAAATGTCAAAAACATTCAGTACTTC. The chain combines TRBV4-1 with TRBJ2-4; D call uncertain. The CDR3 is 14 amino acids. The V and J ends lost 0 bases and 3 bases respectively, with 6 bases between them. CDR1 and CDR2 (germline): MGHRA, YSYEKL.

The V and J genes are TRBV11-2 and TRBJ2-7; D may be TRBD1 (6 bases). V was pared by 6 bases and J by 5 bases, with 17 bases between. Germline V CDR1 and CDR2: SGHAT, FQNNGV. This CDR3 has 14 residues. The CDR3 nucleotides are TGTGCCAGCAGGCGGGCAGGGGTTGTCAACGAGCAGTACTTC. It encodes CASRRAGVVNEQYF.

A single count supports this clone. The chain is built from TRBV11-2 and TRBJ2-7; D tentatively reads TRBD1 or TRBD2 (6 bases each). Germline V CDR1 and CDR2: SGHAT, FQNNGV. V was clipped by 2 bases and J by 6 bases, with 11 bases between them. The CDR3 loop spans 13 amino acids. Here the CDR3 DNA reads TGTGCCAGCAGCTTATGGGGGGCAAGCGAGCAGTACTTC. Protein sequence: CASSLWGASEQYF.